This T cell receptor beta chain was recorded in a study of CD8+ T cells in alopecia areata. Notes on the study in general: Researchers report lesional scalp, most notably alopecia totalis/universalis, outstripped normal scalp in clonality. Among the top 100, expanded CD8+ clones were significantly decreased by tofacitinib, as was scalp clonality. Many expanded lesional clones remained in scalp and blood on tofacitinib.

TCR sequencing used cDNA made by reverse transcription of extracted RNA. Libraries were prepared by immunoSEQ multiplex PCR; TCRdb keeps only in-frame clonotypes and omits some of them. The sample has under 350,000 clones; 58% are singletons. The germline V gene encodes CDR1 LGHNA and CDR2 YNFKEQ. This CDR3 has 17 amino acids. Germline trimming cut 3 bases from V and 4 bases from J; bases unmatched to any gene: 11. Treatment noted: oral pan-JAK inhibitor, 5-10 mg twice daily. CD4+ and CD8+ T cells were sorted from PBMCs stained for CD3, CD4 and CD8. Regarding this clone: Antigen unknown.

Sample: CD4+ T cells sorted from blood, taken at week 24, from a patient treated with tofacitinib. The J gene is TRBJ2-3, the V gene TRBV4-2; 9 bases are shared with TRBD1. This sequence was found in a human donor with alopecia areata. The CDR3 sequence: CASSQGRTGEKSDTQYF. For the CDR3, the DNA is TGTGCCAGCAGCCAGGGTAGGACAGGGGAGAAATCAGATACGCAGTATTTT.